The rows below give T cell receptor beta chains drawn from one sample of a study of blood T cell repertoires in COVID-19. Some clones are missing from TCRdb's copy, which holds only in-frame ones; the method was immunoSEQ multiplex PCR. Of about 300,000 clones listed, roughly nine tenths are singletons. The sequenced sample was peripheral blood. Source of these receptors: a woman aged 25 to 39 with COVID-19, enrolled during active disease. The CDR3 runs from the conserved cysteine through the conserved F or W. A D gene is named only where the DNA matches it firmly. Size is stated for part of the rows, as once, few or many counts, or as a class when the clone is expanded.

size	J	D	length	V	CDR3	DNA
-	TRBJ1-2	TRBD1	16	TRBV2	CASSLGQGISNYGYTF	TGTGCCAGCAGTTTGGGACAGGGGATATCTAACTATGGCTACACCTTC
-	TRBJ1-6	TRBD1	16	TRBV18	CASSPVGTGVNSPLHF	TGTGCCAGCTCACCGGTTGGAACAGGGGTAAATTCACCCCTCCACTTT
-	TRBJ2-1	-	12	TRBV5-4	CASSLDRNEQFF	TGTGCCAGCAGCTTGGATCGCAATGAGCAGTTCTTC
-	TRBJ1-4	-	16	TRBV4-3	CASSQFKSSFNEKLFF	TGCGCCAGCAGCCAGTTTAAGTCGAGCTTTAATGAAAAACTGTTTTTT
few	TRBJ1-3	TRBD1	15	TRBV7-2	CASSFMSGGGNTIYF	TGTGCCAGCAGCTTTATGTCAGGGGGCGGAAACACCATATATTTT
few	TRBJ1-2	-	16	TRBV21-1	CASSKQGGPTNYGYTF	TGTGCCAGCAGCAAACAAGGGGGACCGACTAACTATGGCTACACCTTC
-	TRBJ2-1	TRBD1	15	TRBV18	CASSSGQGAINEQFF	TGTGCCAGCTCGTCGGGACAGGGGGCTATCAATGAGCAGTTCTTC
few	TRBJ2-3	-	15	TRBV4-2	CASSPGEGSTDTQYF	TGTGCCAGCAGCCCCGGAGAGGGCAGCACAGATACGCAGTATTTT
-	TRBJ1-1	-	14	TRBV5-4	CASSPYRDVTEAFF	TGTGCCAGCAGCCCCTACAGGGACGTCACTGAAGCTTTCTTT
-	TRBJ1-1	-	12	TRBV19	CASRPGGTEAFF	TGTGCCAGTAGGCCCGGGGGGACTGAAGCTTTCTTT
-	TRBJ2-1	TRBD2	17	TRBV5-1	CASTLNGGGAGYNEQFF	TGCGCCAGCACCCTAAATGGCGGGGGGGCTGGCTACAATGAGCAGTTCTTC
-	TRBJ2-5	-	12	TRBV3-1/TRBV3-2	CASSPRGETQYF	TGTGCCAGCAGCCCGAGAGGGGAGACCCAGTACTTC
-	TRBJ1-2	-	14	TRBV7-9	CASSRGQTSYGYTF	TGTGCCAGCAGCCGCGGACAGACAAGCTATGGCTACACCTTC
-	TRBJ1-4	TRBD1	13	TRBV3-1/TRBV3-2	CASSQDRGGGNSF	TGTGCCAGCAGCCAAGATAGAGGAGGGGGCAACAGTTTT
-	TRBJ2-2	-	13	TRBV7-3	CASSPPGDGELFF	TGTGCCAGCAGCCCCCCGGGAGACGGGGAGCTGTTTTTT
once	TRBJ1-6	-	13	TRBV7-9	CASSFEPPTPLHF	TGTGCCAGCAGCTTTGAACCACCTACACCCCTCCACTTT
-	TRBJ1-5	TRBD1	16	TRBV5-3	CARSLDRGHSNQPQHF	TGTGCCAGAAGCCTAGACAGGGGTCATAGCAATCAGCCCCAGCATTTT
few	TRBJ2-3	TRBD1	14	TRBV6-5	CASGRTGDTDTQYF	TGTGCCAGCGGAAGGACAGGCGACACAGATACGCAGTATTTT
-	TRBJ1-5	-	14	TRBV4-2	CASSQGTGNQPQHF	TGTGCCAGCAGCCAAGGGACAGGCAATCAGCCCCAGCATTTT
-	TRBJ2-7	-	12	TRBV29-1	CSAGDTLYEQYF	TGCAGCGCAGGGGATACCCTCTACGAGCAGTACTTC
few	TRBJ1-1	-	14	TRBV12-2	CASRLARLNTEAFF	TGTGCAAGTCGCTTAGCACGGTTGAACACTGAAGCTTTCTTT
-	TRBJ2-3	TRBD2	15	TRBV5-8	CASSFSGGATDTQYF	TGTGCCAGCAGCTTTAGCGGGGGAGCCACAGATACGCAGTATTTT
-	TRBJ1-2	TRBD1	14	TRBV11-1	CASSFGTGLYGYTF	TGTGCCAGCAGCTTCGGGACAGGGCTCTATGGCTACACCTTC
-	TRBJ1-6	-	14	TRBV3-1/TRBV3-2	CASSQSTENSPLHF	TGTGCCAGCAGCCAATCGACAGAGAATTCACCCCTCCACTTT
-	TRBJ1-3	-	16	TRBV13	CASSLKGLLRGNTIYF	TGTGCCAGCAGCTTGAAAGGACTTCTACGTGGAAACACCATATATTTT
few	TRBJ1-2	-	15	TRBV21-1	CASSKEDGTVNGYTF	TGTGCCAGCAGCAAAGAGGACGGGACTGTTAATGGCTACACCTTC
once	TRBJ1-3	-	14	TRBV28	CASSLYISGNTIYF	TGTGCCAGCAGTTTATACATCTCTGGAAACACCATATATTTT
-	TRBJ1-1	TRBD1	16	TRBV5-1	CASSLDSAGGYTEAFF	TGCGCCAGCAGCTTGGATTCGGCAGGGGGGTACACTGAAGCTTTCTTT
-	TRBJ1-2	-	11	TRBV20-1	CGLGGTYGYTF	TGCGGCCTTGGGGGGACCTATGGCTACACCTTC
-	TRBJ1-5	-	15	TRBV5-8	CASSLGPSGNQPQHF	TGTGCCAGCAGCTTGGGGCCCAGCGGCAATCAGCCCCAGCATTTT
-	TRBJ1-3	-	17	TRBV3-1/TRBV3-2	CASSHIPGQNSGNTIYF	TGTGCCAGCAGCCATATTCCGGGACAAAACTCTGGAAACACCATATATTTT
-	TRBJ1-1	-	16	TRBV5-1	CASSLAGGALNTEAFF	TGCGCCAGCAGCTTGGCCGGGGGGGCTTTGAACACTGAAGCTTTCTTT
-	TRBJ1-2	-	13	TRBV25-1	CASSETVIYGYTF	TGTGCCAGCAGTGAAACAGTCATCTATGGCTACACCTTC
-	TRBJ1-5	-	17	TRBV2	CASSEVGSGQGNQPQHF	TGTGCCAGCAGTGAAGTGGGGAGCGGGCAAGGCAATCAGCCCCAGCATTTT
-	TRBJ2-1	TRBD2	16	TRBV13	CASSVAGGRSYNEQFF	TGTGCCAGCAGCGTAGCGGGGGGGCGGTCCTACAATGAGCAGTTCTTC
-	TRBJ2-1	-	15	TRBV7-2	CASSLVVRAINEQFF	TGTGCCAGCAGCTTAGTAGTTAGAGCCATCAATGAGCAGTTCTTC
once	TRBJ1-2	-	13	TRBV5-6	CASRFPDSYGYTF	TGTGCCAGCAGATTTCCGGACAGCTATGGCTACACCTTC
-	TRBJ1-5	-	14	TRBV27	CASSSGHSYQPQHF	TGTGCCAGCAGTTCGGGACATTCCTATCAGCCCCAGCATTTT
-	TRBJ2-1	-	12	TRBV6-5	CASSYFGGKQFF	TGTGCCAGCAGTTACTTCGGAGGGAAGCAGTTCTTC
-	TRBJ2-2	TRBD2	17	TRBV7-9	CASSDPLLAGNTGELFF	TGTGCCAGCAGCGATCCGTTACTAGCGGGGAACACCGGGGAGCTGTTTTTT
-	TRBJ1-4	-	15	TRBV14	CASSLQWGQGEKLFF	TGTGCCAGCAGCCTCCAGTGGGGCCAGGGTGAAAAACTGTTTTTT